This T cell receptor beta chain was recorded in a study of T cell repertoires in cytomegalovirus infection. Study in general: CMV epitopes used comprised recently identified HLA-C-restricted ones and well-studied HLA-B-restricted ones. Matching HLA type and CMV infection were both indicated by public TCR beta signatures. Study-wide results and caveats: CMV-specific TCR beta clonotypes restricted by HLA-C dominated the ex vivo response.

The V end was cut by 8 bases, the J end by 3 bases, with 11 bases between. The length of the CDR3 is 13 residues. TCRdb called the reads again in MiXCR, with one record for every CDR3 protein. This sample has about 700,000 distinct CDR3 sequences, with 33% found just once. This clonotype was recorded a few times. Its target is not known. This specimen was cultured PBMCs, taken from culture after CMV antigen stimulation. The TCR was taken from a human donor in good health (CMV status not recorded). Some clones in this sample may be carry-over from other donors' samples. This rearrangement joins TRBV12-3 or TRBV12-4 to TRBJ1-5, with D maybe TRBD1 (6 bases). The CDR3 here is CASQQGPNQPQHF. Here the CDR3 DNA reads TGTGCCAGCCAACAGGGCCCCAATCAGCCCCAGCATTTT.